Listed below are T cell receptor beta chains from one sample, sequenced in a study of blood T cell repertoires in COVID-19. Clones were read by immunoSEQ multiplex PCR, and TCRdb kept only the in-frame ones, dropping some. The table has about 140,000 clones, 80% to 85% seen once. The specimen was peripheral blood. These receptors all come from a human donor in a cohort sampled during active COVID-19. Both conserved end residues are part of each CDR3. A D gene is named only where the DNA matches it firmly. Clone size is shown for a subset of rows, as once, few, many or a class of expanded clone.

D gene,clone size,J gene,V gene,CDR3 DNA,CDR3 protein
TRBD1,-,TRBJ2-5,TRBV6-6,TGTGCCAGCAGTTACTTGACAGGGTTCCAAGAGACCCAGTACTTC,CASSYLTGFQETQYF
-,-,TRBJ1-1,TRBV5-1,TGCGCCAGCAGCCCGACTTCATATACGGACACTGAAGCTTTCTTT,CASSPTSYTDTEAFF
TRBD1,-,TRBJ1-2,TRBV5-4,TGTGCCAGCAGCCACAAAGGACAGGGGATGGATGGCTACACCTTC,CASSHKGQGMDGYTF
-,-,TRBJ2-2,TRBV6-5,TGTGCCAGCTCTTGGCAAACGAACACCGGGGAGCTGTTTTTT,CASSWQTNTGELFF
-,-,TRBJ2-2,TRBV7-8,TGTGCCAGCAGCTTAGGACAGACGAGGAACACCGGGGAGCTGTTTTTT,CASSLGQTRNTGELFF
TRBD1,-,TRBJ1-4,TRBV28,TGTGCCAGCAGGCCAGGGGGCGTCAATGAAAAACTGTTTTTT,CASRPGGVNEKLFF
TRBD2,-,TRBJ2-3,TRBV19,TGTGCCAGTACTACAAGGGCCCCTAGCGGGGGGTTTACCGGTTCAGATACGCAGTATTTT,CASTTRAPSGGFTGSDTQYF
-,-,TRBJ2-2,TRBV7-2,TGTGCCAGCAGCTTATCCCCAGGGGCCACCGGGGAGCTGTTTTTT,CASSLSPGATGELFF
-,few,TRBJ1-2,TRBV28,TGTGCCAGCACCCCGGCCGGACAGTCCTATGGCTACACCTTC,CASTPAGQSYGYTF
TRBD2,few,TRBJ2-3,TRBV5-4,TGTGCCATCTCTCTAGCGGGTTACACAGATACGCAGTATTTT,CAISLAGYTDTQYF
-,few,TRBJ1-1,TRBV5-1,TGCGCCAGCAGAGCCGTCATGAACACTGAAGCTTTCTTT,CASRAVMNTEAFF
TRBD1,-,TRBJ2-7,TRBV24-1,TGTGCCACCAGTGGGACAGGGTCCTACGAGCAGTACTTC,CATSGTGSYEQYF
TRBD2,-,TRBJ2-5,TRBV4-1,TGCGCCAGCAGCAGGGACGGTCAAGCGGGGGGGCAGGAGACCCAGTACTTC,CASSRDGQAGGQETQYF
TRBD1,-,TRBJ1-1,TRBV12-5,TGTGCTAGTGGTTTGGTACAGGGGGCAGGTTACACTGAAGCTTTCTTT,CASGLVQGAGYTEAFF
TRBD2,once,TRBJ2-7,TRBV10-3,TGTGCCATCAGGGCTAGCGGGTCTGCCTACGAGCAGTACTTC,CAIRASGSAYEQYF
-,-,TRBJ2-1,TRBV9,TGTGCCAGCAGCGTAGGTGGTAGCGGATACAATGAGCAGTTCTTC,CASSVGGSGYNEQFF
TRBD2,-,TRBJ2-3,TRBV5-4,TGTGCCAGCAGCTTGGACTCTTGGCGGGGGGAAGGAGATACGCAGTATTTT,CASSLDSWRGEGDTQYF
-,-,TRBJ2-3,TRBV19,TGTGCCAGTAGTATAATTCGGACTACTCGCACAGATACGCAGTATTTT,CASSIIRTTRTDTQYF
-,-,TRBJ1-2,TRBV5-1,TGCGCCAGCAGCCAGGTTTCGGGGGACTATGGCTACACCTTC,CASSQVSGDYGYTF
-,-,TRBJ2-6,TRBV15,TGTGCCACCAGCAGAGATCTGCGCGGCGTCTCTGGGGCCAACGTCCTGACTTTC,CATSRDLRGVSGANVLTF
TRBD2,-,TRBJ2-7,TRBV19,TGTGCCAGTAGTAGACTAGCGTGGAGCTCCTACGAGCAGTACTTC,CASSRLAWSSYEQYF
-,-,TRBJ1-3,TRBV6-5,TGTGCCAGCAGCTCCGGGGGAACCGGAAACACCATATATTTT,CASSSGGTGNTIYF
TRBD1,-,TRBJ1-1,TRBV5-6,TGTGCCAGCAGCCCTATCGGGACAGGGGGCACTGAAGCTTTCTTT,CASSPIGTGGTEAFF
TRBD2,-,TRBJ2-3,TRBV7-9,TGTGCCAGCAGCTTTGTGGCGGGGGACCTCTTACACACAGATACGCAGTATTTT,CASSFVAGDLLHTDTQYF
TRBD2,-,TRBJ2-1,TRBV7-2,TGTGCCAGCAGCTTAAATAGCGGGGGGGCCAAGGATGAGCAGTTCTTC,CASSLNSGGAKDEQFF
-,-,TRBJ2-1,TRBV19,TGTGCCAGTAGTATAGCCATGCGTCTCCTAGGCAATGAGCAGTTCTTC,CASSIAMRLLGNEQFF
TRBD1,-,TRBJ2-7,TRBV5-1,TGCGCCAGCAGCGGCCGGGACAGGGGGCTTGGCGAGCAGTACTTC,CASSGRDRGLGEQYF
-,-,TRBJ1-3,TRBV20-1,TGCAGTGCCCGAGGGGGAAACACCATATATTTT,CSARGGNTIYF
-,-,TRBJ2-1,TRBV13,TGTGCCAGCAGCTACAATACAGGGAACGGGAATGAGCAGTTCTTC,CASSYNTGNGNEQFF
-,-,TRBJ1-4,TRBV5-1,TGCGCCAGCAGCTTCGGGACAAGCTTGGATGAAAAACTGTTTTTT,CASSFGTSLDEKLFF
TRBD1,few,TRBJ1-6,TRBV2,TGTGCCAGCGGAGACAGGGAAAATTCACCCCTCCACTTT,CASGDRENSPLHF
TRBD1,-,TRBJ2-7,TRBV27,TGTGCCAGCAGTTTATCGAAAGGGACAGGGACTCGCGAGCAGTACTTC,CASSLSKGTGTREQYF
TRBD2,few,TRBJ2-2,TRBV5-1,TGCGCCAGCTTCCCCGGGGGGGGTAGCACCGGGGAGCTGTTTTTT,CASFPGGGSTGELFF
TRBD1,-,TRBJ1-6,TRBV5-8,TGTGCCAGCAGCTCGAGGGGGCTCCCGCTCGCGGGCGCCAATTCACCCCTCCACTTT,CASSSRGLPLAGANSPLHF
TRBD2,once,TRBJ2-2,TRBV12-5,TGTGCTAGTGTTGGAGCGGGAAAGAACACCGGGGAGCTGTTTTTT,CASVGAGKNTGELFF
TRBD1,-,TRBJ1-2,TRBV9,TGTGCCAGCAGCACTTCAGGGGGATATGGCTACACCTTC,CASSTSGGYGYTF
-,-,TRBJ1-2,TRBV18,TGTGCCAGCTCACTGGGGCGGGGGATCGACTATGGCTACACCTTC,CASSLGRGIDYGYTF
-,-,TRBJ2-7,TRBV9,TGTGCCAGCAGCCCAGGGAGGGGGGCCCCCGAATACGAGCAGTACTTC,CASSPGRGAPEYEQYF